This TCR beta chain was identified in a study of Ad26.COV2.S vaccination and SARS-CoV-2 variants. Background on the study: Once or twice, 56 days apart, Ad26.COV2.S was delivered intramuscularly. Broader study findings: After vaccination, substantial breadth of spike-specific CD8+ and CD4+ responses was reported. From the TCR breadth and depth analyses, total T cell responses may have been underestimated.

The germline CDR1 and CDR2 sequences are SGHTA and FQGNSA. The V end lost 6 bases, the J end lost 4 bases, and 9 bases lay between the germline ends. This CDR3 spans 13 amino acids. The sample's treatment: about 20 received Ad26.COV2.S at low or high dose, single or two shots; roughly five received placebo; per-sample allocation not given. Sampling took place 63 days after the first vaccine or placebo injection. Ad26.COV2.S expressed prefusion-stabilized spike from the original Wuhan strain. Using immunoSEQ multiplex PCR, the repertoire was profiled, and TCRdb retains in-frame clones only, with some absent. The table includes about 350,000 clones, 65% to 90% detected once. As to this clone: Its antigen is unknown.

The sequence was obtained from a person aged 18-60 years who received the Ad26.COV2.S COVID-19 vaccine or a placebo. J is TRBJ2-2 and V is TRBV7-2, with a weak D call TRBD1 (6 bases). The sample consisted of peripheral blood, taken in a trial of Ad26.COV2.S vaccine versus placebo. CDR3 DNA: TGTGCCAGCAGGGACAGTCTCACCGGGGAGCTGTTTTTT. Residues: CASRDSLTGELFF. Full variable domain (remainder filled in from reference TRBV7-2 and TRBJ2-2): GAGVSQSPSNKVTEKGKDVELRCDPISGHTALYWYRQSLGQGLEFLIYFQGNSAPDKSGLPSDRFSAERTGGSVSTLTIQRTQQEDSAVYLCASRDSLTGELFFGEGSRLTVL.